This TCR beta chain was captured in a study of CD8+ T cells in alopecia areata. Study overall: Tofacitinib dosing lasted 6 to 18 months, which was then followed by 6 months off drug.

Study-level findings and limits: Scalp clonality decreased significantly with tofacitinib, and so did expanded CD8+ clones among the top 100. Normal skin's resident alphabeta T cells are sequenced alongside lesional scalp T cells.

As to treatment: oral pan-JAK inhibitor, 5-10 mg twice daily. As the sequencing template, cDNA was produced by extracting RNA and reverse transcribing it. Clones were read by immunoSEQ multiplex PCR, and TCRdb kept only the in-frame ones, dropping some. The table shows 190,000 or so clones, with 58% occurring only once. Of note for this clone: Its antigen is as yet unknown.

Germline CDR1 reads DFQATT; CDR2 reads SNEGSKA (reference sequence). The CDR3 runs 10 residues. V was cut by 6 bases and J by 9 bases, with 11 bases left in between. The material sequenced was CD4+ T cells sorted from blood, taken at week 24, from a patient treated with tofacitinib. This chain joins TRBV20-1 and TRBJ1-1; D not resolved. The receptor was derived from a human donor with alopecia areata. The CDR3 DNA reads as TGCAGTGCCCAGCCCATACAAGCTTTCTTT. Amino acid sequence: CSAQPIQAFF.